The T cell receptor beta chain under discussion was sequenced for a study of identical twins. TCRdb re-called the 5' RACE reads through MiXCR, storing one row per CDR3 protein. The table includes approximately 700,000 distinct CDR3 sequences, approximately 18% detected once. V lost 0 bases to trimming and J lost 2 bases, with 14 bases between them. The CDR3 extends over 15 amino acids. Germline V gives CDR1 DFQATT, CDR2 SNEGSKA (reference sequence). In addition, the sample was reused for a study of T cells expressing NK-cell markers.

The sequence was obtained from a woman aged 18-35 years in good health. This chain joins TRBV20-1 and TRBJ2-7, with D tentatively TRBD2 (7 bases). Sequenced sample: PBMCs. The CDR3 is CSARDSGGGTYEQYF. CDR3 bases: TGCAGTGCTAGAGATTCGGGCGGGGGCACCTACGAGCAGTACTTC.